This T cell receptor beta chain appears in the sequencing data of a study of blood T cells in healthy people across ages. Study-wide results and caveats: Samples with more naive T cells showed higher observed beta diversity.

A sample-barcoded 5' primer and a J-beta primer mix were used in a second PCR of roughly 6 to 11 cycles. From the 5' RACE reads, TCRdb called clonotypes with MiXCR, one entry per CDR3 protein. Of 1,500,000 or so distinct CDR3 sequences in the sample, approximately 59% are singletons; the top ten hold 6.5% to 8%. For this clonotype: Antigen specificity is unknown.

This CDR3 is built from 16 residues. Germline loops: CDR1 SGHTA, CDR2 FQGNSA. Trimming took 5 bases from V and 3 from J, leaving 17 bases between them. The TCR originated in a man younger than 35 in good health. What was sequenced was blood. The rearrangement uses TRBV7-2 and TRBJ1-5, with a weak D call TRBD1 (5 bases). The CDR3 DNA is TGTGCCAGCAGCCCCCAAGCGGGAGGGGTCAATCAGCCCCAGCATTTT. Its translation: CASSPQAGGVNQPQHF.